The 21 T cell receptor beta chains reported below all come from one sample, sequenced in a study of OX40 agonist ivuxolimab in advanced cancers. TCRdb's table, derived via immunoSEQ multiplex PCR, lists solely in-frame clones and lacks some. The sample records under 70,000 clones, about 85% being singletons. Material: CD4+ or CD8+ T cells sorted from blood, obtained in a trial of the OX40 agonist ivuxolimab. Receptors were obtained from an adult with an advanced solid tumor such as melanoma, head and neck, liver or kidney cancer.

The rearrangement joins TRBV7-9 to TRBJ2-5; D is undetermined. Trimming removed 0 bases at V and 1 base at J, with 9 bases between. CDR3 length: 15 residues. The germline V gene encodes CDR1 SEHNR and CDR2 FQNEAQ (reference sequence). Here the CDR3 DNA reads TGTGCCAGCAGCTTAGCATTAGGCCCCCAAGAGACCCAGTACTTC. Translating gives CASSLALGPQETQYF.

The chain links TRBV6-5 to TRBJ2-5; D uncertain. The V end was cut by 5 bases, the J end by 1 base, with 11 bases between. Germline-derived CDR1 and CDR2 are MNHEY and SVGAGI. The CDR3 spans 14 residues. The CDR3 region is CASSRKGSQETQYF. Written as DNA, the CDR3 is TGTGCCAGCAGTCGAAAGGGCAGCCAAGAGACCCAGTACTTC.

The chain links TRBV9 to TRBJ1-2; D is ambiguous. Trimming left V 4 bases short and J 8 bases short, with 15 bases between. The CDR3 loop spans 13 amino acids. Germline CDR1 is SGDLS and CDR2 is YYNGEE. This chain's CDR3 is CASSLTSREGYTF. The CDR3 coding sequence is TGTGCCAGCAGCCTTACCTCACGAGAGGGCTACACCTTC.

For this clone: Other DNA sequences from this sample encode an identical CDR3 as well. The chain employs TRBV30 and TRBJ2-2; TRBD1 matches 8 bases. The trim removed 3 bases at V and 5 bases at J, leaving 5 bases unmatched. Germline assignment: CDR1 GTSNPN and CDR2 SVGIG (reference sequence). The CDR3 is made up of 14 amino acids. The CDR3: CAWRRTGTTGELFF. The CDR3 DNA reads TGTGCCTGGAGGCGGACAGGGACTACCGGGGAGCTGTTTTTT.

This chain's CDR3 is CAISSGQGEGEQYF. The DNA for the CDR3 is TGTGCCATCAGTTCGGGACAGGGGGAAGGCGAGCAGTACTTC. V is TRBV10-3 and J is TRBJ2-7; TRBD1 agrees at 11 bases. V gave up 5 bases and J gave up 6 bases; unmatched junction bases: 6. Germline CDR1 and CDR2: ENHRY and SYGVKD. This CDR3 contains 14 residues.

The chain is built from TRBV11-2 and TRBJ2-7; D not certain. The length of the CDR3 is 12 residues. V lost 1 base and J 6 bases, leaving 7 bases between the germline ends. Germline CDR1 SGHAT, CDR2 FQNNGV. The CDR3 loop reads CASSLAVGEQYF. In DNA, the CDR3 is TGTGCCAGCAGCTTAGCTGTAGGCGAGCAGTACTTC.

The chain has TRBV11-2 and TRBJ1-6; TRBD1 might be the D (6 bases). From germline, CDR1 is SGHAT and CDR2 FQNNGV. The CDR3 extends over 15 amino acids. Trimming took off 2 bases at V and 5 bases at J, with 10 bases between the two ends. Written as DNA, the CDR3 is TGTGCCAGCAGCTTAATCAGGGGACATAATTCACCCCTCCACTTT. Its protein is CASSLIRGHNSPLHF.

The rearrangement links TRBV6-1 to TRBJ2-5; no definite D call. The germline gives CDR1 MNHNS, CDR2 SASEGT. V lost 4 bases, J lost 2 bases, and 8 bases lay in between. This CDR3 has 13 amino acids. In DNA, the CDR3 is TGTGCCAGCAGTGGATCCCAGCAAGAGACCCAGTACTTC. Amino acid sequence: CASSGSQQETQYF.

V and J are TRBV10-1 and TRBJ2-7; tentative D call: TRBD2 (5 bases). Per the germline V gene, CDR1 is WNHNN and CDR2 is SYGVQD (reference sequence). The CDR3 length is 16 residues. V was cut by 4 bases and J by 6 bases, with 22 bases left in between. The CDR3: CASSATRDRRGREQYF. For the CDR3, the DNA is TGCGCCAGCAGTGCTACAAGAGACCGACGGGGTCGCGAGCAGTACTTC.

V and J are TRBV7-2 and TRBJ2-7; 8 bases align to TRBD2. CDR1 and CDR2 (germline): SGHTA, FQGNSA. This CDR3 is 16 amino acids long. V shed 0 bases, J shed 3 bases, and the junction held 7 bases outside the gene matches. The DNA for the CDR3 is TGTGCCAGCAGCTTAGCAGTCGGGGGGGTTGGCTACGAGCAGTACTTC. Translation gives CASSLAVGGVGYEQYF. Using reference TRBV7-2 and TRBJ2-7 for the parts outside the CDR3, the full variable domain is GAGVSQSPSNKVTEKGKDVELRCDPISGHTALYWYRQSLGQGLEFLIYFQGNSAPDKSGLPSDRFSAERTGGSVSTLTIQRTQQEDSAVYLCASSLAVGGVGYEQYFGPGTRLTVT.

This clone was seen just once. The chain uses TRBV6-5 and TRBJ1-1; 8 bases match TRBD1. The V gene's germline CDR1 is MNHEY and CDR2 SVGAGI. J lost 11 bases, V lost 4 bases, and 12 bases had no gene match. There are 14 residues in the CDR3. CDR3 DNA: TGTGCCAGCAGTTCCACATCCGGGTCAGGGGGCGCTTTCTTT. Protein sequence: CASSSTSGSGGAFF.

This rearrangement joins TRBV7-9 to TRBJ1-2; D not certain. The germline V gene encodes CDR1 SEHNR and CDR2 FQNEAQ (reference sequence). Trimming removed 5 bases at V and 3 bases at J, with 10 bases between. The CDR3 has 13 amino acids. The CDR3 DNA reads TGTGCCAGCAGCCCCCCGCATCACTATGGCTACACCTTC. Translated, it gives CASSPPHHYGYTF.

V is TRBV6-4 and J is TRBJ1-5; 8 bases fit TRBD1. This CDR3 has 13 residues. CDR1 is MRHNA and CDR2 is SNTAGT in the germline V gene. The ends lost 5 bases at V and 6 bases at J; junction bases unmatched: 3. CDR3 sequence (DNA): TGTGCCAGCAGTACACAGGGGGGTCAGCCCCAGCATTTT. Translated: CASSTQGGQPQHF.

The CDR3 DNA sequence: TGTGCCAGTAGCCGCGAGACGGAGACGACGCAGTACTTC. This encodes CASSRETETTQYF. V is TRBV19 and J is TRBJ2-7; D unclear. V lost 6 bases, J lost 9 bases, and 18 bases lay in between. The CDR3 consists of 13 residues. Germline V gives CDR1 LNHDA, CDR2 SQIVND (reference sequence). Looking up the rest from reference TRBV19 and TRBJ2-7 gives the full variable domain: DGGITQSPKYLFRKEGQNVTLSCEQNLNHDAMYWYRQDPGQGLRLIYYSQIVNDFQKGDIAEGYSVSREKKESFPLTVTSAQKNPTAFYLCASSRETETTQYFGPGTRLTVT.

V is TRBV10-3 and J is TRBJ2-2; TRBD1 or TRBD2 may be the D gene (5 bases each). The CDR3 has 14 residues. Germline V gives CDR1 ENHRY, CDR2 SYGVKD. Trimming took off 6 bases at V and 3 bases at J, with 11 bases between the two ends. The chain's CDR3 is CAIRGRGDTGELFF. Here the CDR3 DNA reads TGTGCCATCAGGGGGAGAGGGGACACCGGGGAGCTGTTTTTT.

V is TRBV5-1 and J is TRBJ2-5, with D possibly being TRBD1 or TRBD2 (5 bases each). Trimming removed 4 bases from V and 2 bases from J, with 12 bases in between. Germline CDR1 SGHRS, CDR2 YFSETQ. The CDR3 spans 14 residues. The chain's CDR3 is CASSIGTGQETQYF. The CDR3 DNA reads TGCGCCAGCAGCATTGGGACGGGTCAAGAGACCCAGTACTTC.

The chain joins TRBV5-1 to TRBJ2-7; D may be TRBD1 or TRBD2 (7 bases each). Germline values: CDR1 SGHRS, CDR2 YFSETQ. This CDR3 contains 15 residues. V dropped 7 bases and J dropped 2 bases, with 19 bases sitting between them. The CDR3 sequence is CASGGGAGGTYEQYF. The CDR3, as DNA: TGCGCCAGCGGAGGGGGGGCAGGGGGTACCTACGAGCAGTACTTC.

The CDR3 DNA reads as TGTGCCAGCACCCCCAGGGGGGGCACAGATACGCAGTATTTT. Translating gives CASTPRGGTDTQYF. V and J are TRBV6-5 and TRBJ2-3; tentatively, D is TRBD1 (7 bases). This CDR3 is built from 14 residues. The V end lost 7 bases, the J end lost 1 base, and 12 bases lay between the germline ends. Germline CDR1 MNHEY, CDR2 SVGAGI.

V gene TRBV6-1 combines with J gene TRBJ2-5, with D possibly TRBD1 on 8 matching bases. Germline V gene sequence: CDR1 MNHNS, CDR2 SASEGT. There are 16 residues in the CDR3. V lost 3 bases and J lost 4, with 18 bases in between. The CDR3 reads CASSDRTGWGGETQYF. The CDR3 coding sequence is TGTGCCAGCAGTGATAGGACAGGGTGGGGGGGAGAGACCCAGTACTTC.

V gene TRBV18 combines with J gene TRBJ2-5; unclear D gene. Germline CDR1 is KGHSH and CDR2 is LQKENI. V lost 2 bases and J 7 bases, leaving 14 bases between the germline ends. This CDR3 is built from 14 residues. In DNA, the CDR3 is TGTGCCAGCTCACCAGAACATATCCAGGTGACCCAGTACTTC. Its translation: CASSPEHIQVTQYF.

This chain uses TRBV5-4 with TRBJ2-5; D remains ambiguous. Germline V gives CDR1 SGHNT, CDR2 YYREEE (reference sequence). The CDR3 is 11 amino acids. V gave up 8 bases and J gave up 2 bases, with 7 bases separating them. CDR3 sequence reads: CARGSQETQYF. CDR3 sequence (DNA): TGTGCCAGGGGGTCACAAGAGACCCAGTACTTC. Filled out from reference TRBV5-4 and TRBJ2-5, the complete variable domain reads ETGVTQSPTHLIKTRGQQVTLRCSSQSGHNTVSWYQQALGQGPQFIFQYYREEENGRGNFPPRFSGLQFPNYSSELNVNALELDDSALYLCARGSQETQYFGPGTRLLVL.